Shown below are 26 T cell receptor beta chains from a single sample sequenced in a study of T cells after yellow fever vaccination. In TCRdb, the 5' RACE reads were re-called with MiXCR into one record per CDR3 protein. The sample includes some 350,000 distinct CDR3 sequences, 6% to 8% of them seen just once. Here the sequenced sample was PBMCs, taken 5 days after the yellow fever booster vaccination. Source of these receptors: a man aged 30 to 45 who received the YFV17D yellow fever vaccine.

A word on this clonotype: With a much larger clone just one base away, this may be a read error. The V call is TRBV7-2, the J call TRBJ2-2; D gene unclear. The CDR3 covers 13 residues. Germline CDR1 is SGHTA and CDR2 is FQGNSA. The CDR3 DNA is TGTGTCAGCAGCTCACAAATAACCGGGGAGCTGTTTTTT. Translation: CVSSSQITGELFF.

This clonotype has just a few counts. This chain joins TRBV9 and TRBJ2-1, with TRBD1 identical over 8 bases. The CDR3 runs to 16 residues. Germline loops: CDR1 SGDLS, CDR2 YYNGEE. V trimming: 4 bases; J trimming: 5 bases; junction bases outside the gene matches: 11. The DNA for the CDR3 is TGTGCCAGCAGCTCTCGGACAGGGCTTGGAAACAATGAGCAGTTCTTC. It translates to CASSSRTGLGNNEQFF.

This clonotype was detected many times. This chain connects TRBV27 to TRBJ2-7, with 11 positions matching TRBD2. This CDR3 has 15 amino acids. Trimming took 1 base from V and 5 from J; bases not matched to a gene: 4. Germline CDR1 reads MNHEY; CDR2 reads SMNVEV (reference sequence). The CDR3 DNA follows: TGTGCCAGCAGTTTATTAGCGGGAGGGGTCCACGAGCAGTACTTC. Protein product: CASSLLAGGVHEQYF.

This clonotype has only a few counts. The genes are TRBV5-4 and TRBJ2-5; 10 bases match TRBD2. The germline CDR1 and CDR2 sequences are SGHNT and YYREEE (reference sequence). This CDR3 spans 16 amino acids. V lost 1 base to trimming and J lost 2 bases; unmatched junction nucleotides: 5. The CDR3 spells CASSLTSGTAQETQYF. CDR3 in DNA: TGTGCCAGCAGCTTGACTAGCGGGACAGCACAAGAGACCCAGTACTTC.

This clonotype occurred a few times. This sequence joins TRBV7-2 and TRBJ2-3; D assignment may be TRBD1 or TRBD2 (5 bases each). The CDR3 has 15 amino acids. Germline V lookup: CDR1 SGHTA, CDR2 FQGNSA. The germline V and J ends were trimmed by 5 bases and 7 bases, with 19 bases remaining between them. The CDR3 loop is CASSATGPRKNTQYF. CDR3 DNA sequence: TGTGCCAGCAGCGCAACGGGACCGAGAAAGAATACGCAGTATTTT.

This clonotype appeared many times. The CDR3 nucleotides are TGTGCTAGTGGTTTGGGGATCTCGTCTAGCGGGAGTGAGGAGCAGTACTTC. This encodes CASGLGISSSGSEEQYF. The chain links TRBV12-5 to TRBJ2-7; 10 positions agree with TRBD2. J gave up 7 bases and V 1 base, and 13 bases lay outside the gene matches. The CDR3 runs 17 residues. Germline V gene data show CDR1 as LGHNT and CDR2 as FRNRAP.

In this sample, this clonotype turned up many times. V is TRBV29-1 and J is TRBJ2-7; D is undetermined. In germline, CDR1 is SQVTM, CDR2 ANQGSEA. With 4 bases removed from V and 0 bases from J, the gap between germline ends came to 7 bases. The CDR3 length is 12 residues. The CDR3 is CSVARNSYEQYF. The CDR3 bases are TGCAGCGTTGCTCGCAACTCCTACGAGCAGTACTTC.

This clonotype showed up many times. This chain joins TRBV10-3 and TRBJ2-4; D gene ambiguous. Trimming removed 6 bases at V and 9 bases at J, with 6 bases between. Germline values: CDR1 ENHRY, CDR2 SYGVKD. CDR3 size: 10 residues. The CDR3: CAIRRLIQYF. CDR3 nucleotides: TGTGCCATCAGAAGGCTCATTCAGTACTTC.

This clonotype was detected only a few times. V and J are TRBV6-4 and TRBJ2-1; 9 positions agree with TRBD2. Germline V gene sequence: CDR1 MRHNA, CDR2 SNTAGT. V trimming: 5 bases; J trimming: 10 bases; junction bases outside the gene matches: 12. The CDR3 spans 15 residues. The CDR3 spells CASSRGGLAAGEQFF. For the CDR3, the DNA is TGTGCCAGCAGTCGTGGGGGACTAGCAGCAGGCGAGCAGTTCTTC.

This clonotype has a handful of counts. This CDR3 is CASSHRLAGDVDTQYF. CDR3 bases: TGCGCCAGCAGCCATCGACTAGCGGGAGATGTGGATACGCAGTATTTT. This chain connects TRBV4-3 to TRBJ2-3, with TRBD2 identical over 12 bases. The CDR3 extends over 16 amino acids. After removal of 3 bases from V and 6 bases from J, the junction contained 7 bases not matched to a gene. CDR1 and CDR2 (germline): LGHNA, YSLEER.

A few counts support this clonotype. This chain joins TRBV20-1 and TRBJ1-4; no reliable D call. The CDR3 has 13 residues. V was clipped by 6 bases and J by 4 bases, with 12 bases between them. Germline CDR1 reads DFQATT; CDR2 reads SNEGSKA (reference sequence). CDR3 nucleotide sequence: TGCAGTGCCCACGACACGGGTAATGAAAAACTGTTTTTT. Translated: CSAHDTGNEKLFF.

CDR3 in amino acids: CSARAAFGDEQFF. CDR3 nucleotide sequence: TGCAGTGCTAGAGCCGCGTTCGGGGATGAGCAGTTCTTC. The J gene is TRBJ2-1, the V gene TRBV20-1, with D possibly TRBD2 on 5 matching bases. The V end lost 1 base, the J end lost 8 bases, and 12 bases lay between the germline ends. This CDR3 is built from 13 residues. Germline CDR1 and CDR2: DFQATT and SNEGSKA (reference sequence).

This clonotype was found a few times. V is TRBV5-1 and J is TRBJ2-1; 16 nucleotides match TRBD2. The CDR3 is 15 amino acids. Looked up from germline, CDR1 is SGHRS and CDR2 is YFSETQ. Trimming removed 4 bases from V and 12 bases from J; junction bases left unmatched: 7. Here the CDR3 DNA reads TGCGCCAGCAGCCATGGGGGGACTAGCGGGAGGGTGCAGTTCTTC. Amino acids: CASSHGGTSGRVQFF.

This clonotype was observed many times. V is TRBV9 and J is TRBJ2-7; TRBD1 aligns across 10 bases. Germline V gene sequence: CDR1 SGDLS, CDR2 YYNGEE. This CDR3 has 15 residues. Trimming took 3 bases from V and 2 from J; bases not matched to a gene: 5. CDR3 DNA: TGTGCCAGCAGCGCCTCCGGGACAGGGGCCTACGAGCAGTACTTC. As protein: CASSASGTGAYEQYF.

Comment on this clonotype: A read error is possible here, since a much larger clone lies one base away. The rearrangement links TRBV7-3 to TRBJ2-1, with a tentative D call TRBD1 (6 bases). Germline values: CDR1 SGHTA, CDR2 FQGTGA. V was clipped by 2 bases and J by 4 bases, with 9 bases between them. The CDR3 spans 14 residues. CDR3 nucleotides: TGTGCCAGCAGCTTAGAGGGGACATACAATGAGCAGTTCTTC. It translates to CASSLEGTYNEQFF.

Concerning this clonotype: This may be a read error, as it is one base from a much larger clone. The CDR3 region has the DNA TGTGCCATCAGCTGGCGGGAATCCTACAATGAGCAGTTCTTC. It translates to CAISWRESYNEQFF. V is TRBV7-2 and J is TRBJ2-1, with D possibly matching TRBD2 (6 bases). Looked up from germline, CDR1 is SGHTA and CDR2 is FQGNSA. CDR3 length: 14 amino acids.

The CDR3 nucleotides are TGTGCCAGCAGCACCCGCCGGGCTACGCCTGTGGATGAGCAGTTCTTC. Translation gives CASSTRRATPVDEQFF. The chain has TRBV7-9 and TRBJ2-1; no clear D gene. Germline-derived CDR1 and CDR2 are SEHNR and FQNEAQ (reference sequence). CDR3 size: 16 residues. V was clipped by 5 bases and J by 8 bases, with 22 bases between them.

This clonotype was picked up many times. The V gene is TRBV6-2 or TRBV6-3, the J gene TRBJ2-1; TRBD2 aligns across 11 bases. V dropped 8 bases and J dropped 11; count of bases not matched to a gene: 8. CDR1 is MNHEY, CDR2 SVGEGT, per germline. The CDR3 extends over 13 amino acids. The CDR3 DNA sequence: TGTGCCAGCGGCGAGGCTAGCGGGAGGAAGCAGTTCTTC. It yields the protein CASGEASGRKQFF.

There are many counts of this clonotype. This chain connects TRBV29-1 to TRBJ1-2; D is perhaps TRBD1 (6 bases). Germline CDR1 reads SQVTM; CDR2 reads ANQGSEA. The CDR3 is made up of 13 amino acids. V lost 4 bases, J lost 5 bases, and 14 bases lay in between. The CDR3 is CSVVMDSLYGYTF. The CDR3 DNA follows: TGCAGCGTTGTAATGGACAGTCTGTATGGCTACACCTTC. Combining the CDR3 with reference TRBV29-1 and TRBJ1-2 gives the whole variable domain SAVISQKPSRDICQRGTSLTIQCQVDSQVTMMFWYRQQPGQSLTLIATANQGSEATYESGFVIDKFPISRPNLTFSTLTVSNMSPEDSSIYLCSVVMDSLYGYTFGSGTRLTVV.

The J gene is TRBJ2-4, the V gene TRBV3-1; maybe TRBD2 (6 bases). The CDR3 spans 16 residues. V was clipped by 1 base and J by 2 bases, with 12 bases between them. Germline V gene lookup returns CDR1 LGHDT and CDR2 YNNKEL (reference sequence). The DNA of the CDR3 is TGTGCCAGCAGCCAAGCCGCGGGACTCACCAAAAACATTCAGTACTTC. Its protein product is CASSQAAGLTKNIQYF.

This clonotype was observed a few times. The chain links TRBV12-3 or TRBV12-4 to TRBJ2-6; D might be TRBD1 (6 bases). Trimming took off 5 bases at V and 1 base at J, with 9 bases between the two ends. This CDR3 comprises 15 residues. This CDR3 is CASSARGSGANVLTF. The CDR3 DNA sequence: TGTGCCAGCAGTGCAAGGGGGTCTGGGGCCAACGTCCTGACTTTC.

This clonotype was counted at least ten times. The chain recombines TRBV7-9 with TRBJ2-7, with TRBD2 matching 13 bases. V was pared by 5 bases and J by 2 bases, with 9 bases of the junction left unmatched. The CDR3 has 17 residues. Germline V gene data show CDR1 as SEHNR and CDR2 as FQNEAQ (reference sequence). CDR3 loop: CASSPGLAGEIPYEQYF. CDR3 DNA: TGTGCCAGCAGCCCCGGACTAGCGGGAGAAATTCCCTACGAGCAGTACTTC.

This clonotype was counted only a few times. The chain employs TRBV7-2 and TRBJ2-7; D unresolved. The V and J ends lost 5 bases and 0 bases respectively, with 17 bases between them. Per germline, CDR1 SGHTA and CDR2 FQGNSA. The CDR3 sequence is 16 residues long. The chain's CDR3 is CASSLGVEYGSYEQYF. In DNA form, the CDR3 reads TGTGCCAGCAGCCTAGGCGTCGAGTATGGCTCCTACGAGCAGTACTTC.

This clonotype was seen a few times. The V gene is TRBV5-1, the J gene TRBJ2-7; the match to TRBD1 covers 11 bases. The ends lost 5 bases at V and 5 bases at J; junction bases unmatched: 6. The germline gives CDR1 SGHRS, CDR2 YFSETQ. This CDR3 spans 14 amino acids. The DNA of the CDR3 is TGCGCCAGCAGTGGACAGGGGGCGATCCACGAGCAGTACTTC. This sequence encodes CASSGQGAIHEQYF.

This clonotype was recorded many times. The V gene is TRBV7-2, the J gene TRBJ2-1, with D perhaps TRBD2 (6 bases). The CDR3 has 15 amino acids. V lost 3 bases and J 3 bases, leaving 12 bases between the germline ends. Per germline, CDR1 SGHTA and CDR2 FQGNSA. The CDR3 spells CASSFETSNYNEQFF. For the CDR3, the DNA is TGTGCCAGCAGCTTTGAGACTAGTAACTACAATGAGCAGTTCTTC.

This clonotype was picked up many times. The chain recombines TRBV29-1 with TRBJ2-7; D remains unclear. This CDR3 is built from 19 residues. Looked up from germline, CDR1 is SQVTM and CDR2 is ANQGSEA. CDR3 amino acids: CSSDDTLPNPDAFFYEQYF. CDR3 bases: TGCTCTTCAGACGATACCCTTCCAAACCCGGACGCGTTTTTCTACGAGCAGTACTTC.